Listed below are T cell receptor beta chains from one sample, sequenced in a study of T cell responses to AZD1222 COVID-19 vaccine. Produced via immunoSEQ multiplex PCR; TCRdb's table is partial and in-frame only. The sample has about 160,000 clones; about nine tenths are singletons. The sequenced sample was peripheral blood, obtained 28 days after the second AZD1222 dose. The origin of the receptors is an adult who received the AZD1222 COVID-19 vaccine. The CDR3 runs from the conserved cysteine through the conserved F or W. Fields, in order: D gene, clone size, V gene, J gene, CDR3 protein, CDR3 DNA. The D gene is left open where the match is weak. Clone sizes are given selectively: once, few, many, or a class where the clone is expanded.

>-|-|TRBV6-5|TRBJ1-1
CASSYGERNTEAFF
TGTGCCAGCAGTTACGGGGAAAGGAACACTGAAGCTTTCTTT
>TRBD2|-|TRBV7-9|TRBJ2-7
CASRTSGTHPYEQYF
TGTGCCAGCAGAACTAGCGGGACCCACCCCTACGAGCAGTACTTC
>-|-|TRBV29-1|TRBJ2-1
CSVGERVNNEQFF
TGCAGCGTTGGGGAGCGGGTGAACAATGAGCAGTTCTTC
>-|-|TRBV28|TRBJ1-2
CASSSTDSTNYGYTF
TGTGCCAGCAGCTCTACCGACAGTACTAACTATGGCTACACCTTC
>-|once|TRBV27|TRBJ1-2
CASSPAGVGGDYGYTF
TGTGCCAGCAGTCCGGCTGGGGTTGGGGGAGACTATGGCTACACCTTC
>-|-|TRBV27|TRBJ2-5
CASSLFGGEGTQYF
TGTGCCAGCAGTTTATTTGGGGGTGAGGGGACCCAGTACTTC
>-|-|TRBV18|TRBJ1-2
CASSPRGNYGYTF
TGTGCCAGCTCCCCCCGAGGTAACTATGGCTACACCTTC
>TRBD2|-|TRBV29-1|TRBJ2-3
CSVVAGYTDTQYF
TGCAGCGTTGTAGCGGGCTACACAGATACGCAGTATTTT
>-|once|TRBV27|TRBJ1-5
CASSFGWAETQHF
TGTGCCAGCAGTTTTGGATGGGCTGAGACCCAGCATTTT
>-|-|TRBV7-8|TRBJ2-1
CASSEGGGEQFF
TGTGCCAGCAGCGAGGGCGGGGGCGAGCAGTTCTTC
>TRBD1|-|TRBV7-7|TRBJ2-1
CASSLSQGSINEQFF
TGTGCCAGCAGCTTATCACAGGGGAGTATCAATGAGCAGTTCTTC
>TRBD1|-|TRBV10-1|TRBJ1-3
CASSEFGDSSGNTIYF
TGCGCCAGCAGTGAGTTTGGGGACAGCTCTGGAAACACCATATATTTT
>TRBD2|-|TRBV5-1|TRBJ2-5
CASSSFLAGDQETQYF
TGCGCCAGCAGCTCCTTCCTAGCGGGAGACCAAGAGACCCAGTACTTC
>-|-|TRBV29-1|TRBJ2-7
CSVAVDSYEQYF
TGCAGCGTTGCGGTGGATTCCTACGAGCAGTACTTC
>TRBD1|-|TRBV5-4|TRBJ2-1
CASSLGDRFLDEQFF
TGTGCCAGCTCATTAGGGGACAGGTTTCTCGATGAGCAGTTCTTC
>-|-|TRBV5-4|TRBJ1-1
CASSSIFRDTEAFF
TGTGCCAGCAGCTCCATCTTCCGGGACACTGAAGCTTTCTTT
>TRBD1|-|TRBV6-5|TRBJ2-7
CASSYSNRGRREQYF
TGTGCCAGCAGTTACTCGAACAGGGGGCGGCGAGAGCAGTACTTC
>-|-|TRBV5-6|TRBJ2-1
CASSLGRSGPGGGEQFF
TGTGCCAGCAGCTTGGGGAGGAGCGGACCCGGGGGAGGTGAGCAGTTCTTC
>-|-|TRBV30|TRBJ2-7
CAWSVGGAYEQYF
TGTGCCTGGAGTGTCGGTGGAGCCTACGAGCAGTACTTC
>TRBD1|-|TRBV5-8|TRBJ2-7
CASSFVDRASYEQYF
TGTGCCAGCAGCTTCGTCGACAGGGCATCCTACGAGCAGTACTTC
>TRBD2|-|TRBV10-3|TRBJ2-1
CAIIHFTSGRRGEGDEQFF
TGTGCCATCATTCACTTCACTAGCGGGAGGAGGGGGGAAGGGGATGAGCAGTTCTTC
>-|-|TRBV10-3|TRBJ1-6
CAISEPGGGVDSPLHF
TGTGCCATCAGTGAGCCGGGGGGAGGGGTTGATTCACCCCTCCACTTT
>-|-|TRBV19|TRBJ1-2
CASSPRGSNYGYTF
TGTGCCAGTAGTCCCAGGGGTTCTAACTATGGCTACACCTTC
>-|once|TRBV6-5|TRBJ1-2
CASSYSKVNYGYTF
TGTGCCAGCAGTTACTCGAAGGTCAACTATGGCTACACCTTC
>-|once|TRBV6-6|TRBJ2-7
CASSTGIYEQYF
TGTGCCAGCAGCACAGGAATCTACGAGCAGTACTTC
>-|-|TRBV7-9|TRBJ2-2
CASSLGAGNTGELFF
TGTGCCAGCAGCTTAGGGGCGGGCAACACCGGGGAGCTGTTTTTT
>-|-|TRBV19|TRBJ1-2
CASSSQGLRHGYTF
TGTGCCAGTAGTTCCCAGGGGCTTAGGCATGGCTACACCTTC
>TRBD1|-|TRBV29-1|TRBJ2-3
CSVVNPRGRVTDTQYF
TGCAGCGTTGTTAACCCCAGGGGGCGCGTAACAGATACGCAGTATTTT
>TRBD2|-|TRBV6-5|TRBJ2-7
CASTQGLAGYEQYF
TGTGCCAGCACCCAAGGGTTAGCGGGGTACGAGCAGTACTTC
>-|-|TRBV12-3/TRBV12-4|TRBJ2-5
CASSLGQGETQYF
TGTGCCAGCAGTTTAGGGCAGGGTGAGACCCAGTACTTC
>-|-|TRBV19|TRBJ1-3
CASSISGTSGNTIYF
TGTGCCAGTAGTATATCAGGAACCTCTGGAAACACCATATATTTT
>-|-|TRBV6-1|TRBJ2-4
CASSASSVGRDIQYF
TGTGCCAGCAGTGCCTCTAGCGTAGGGCGAGACATTCAGTACTTC
>-|-|TRBV10-3|TRBJ1-4
CAISGGAGEKLFF
TGTGCCATCAGTGGAGGGGCCGGTGAAAAACTGTTTTTT
>TRBD2|-|TRBV25-1|TRBJ2-4
CASSPPGLAAFIQYF
TGTGCCAGCAGTCCTCCGGGACTAGCGGCGTTCATTCAGTACTTC
>-|-|TRBV6-1|TRBJ1-2
CASSERTVNYGYTF
TGTGCCAGCAGTGAAAGGACGGTTAACTATGGCTACACCTTC
>-|once|TRBV15|TRBJ2-3
CATSWGDDTQYF
TGTGCCACCAGCTGGGGGGATGATACGCAGTATTTT
>-|-|TRBV7-9|TRBJ2-3
CASRTQADTQYF
TGTGCCAGCAGGACGCAAGCAGATACGCAGTATTTT
>-|-|TRBV6-1|TRBJ1-6
CASSEAARSSYNSPLHF
TGTGCCAGCAGTGAAGCGGCCAGGAGCTCCTATAATTCACCCCTCCACTTT
>-|few|TRBV11-2|TRBJ1-1
CASSLDPAENTEAFF
TGTGCCAGCAGCTTAGATCCCGCCGAGAACACTGAAGCTTTCTTT
>-|-|TRBV7-6|TRBJ1-1
CASSLSENTEAFF
TGTGCCAGCAGCTTATCAGAGAACACTGAAGCTTTCTTT